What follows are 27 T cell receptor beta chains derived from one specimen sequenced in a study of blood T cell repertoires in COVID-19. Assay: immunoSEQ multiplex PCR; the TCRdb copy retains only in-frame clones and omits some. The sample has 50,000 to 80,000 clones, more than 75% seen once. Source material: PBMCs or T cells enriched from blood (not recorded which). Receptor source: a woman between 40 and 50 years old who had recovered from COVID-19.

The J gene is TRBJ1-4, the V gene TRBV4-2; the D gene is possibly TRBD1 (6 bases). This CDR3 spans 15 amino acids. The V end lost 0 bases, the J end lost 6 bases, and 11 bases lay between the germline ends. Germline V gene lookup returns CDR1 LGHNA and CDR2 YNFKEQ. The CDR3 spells CASSQDPGGDEKLFF. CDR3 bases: TGTGCCAGCAGCCAAGATCCGGGGGGCGATGAAAAACTGTTTTTT.

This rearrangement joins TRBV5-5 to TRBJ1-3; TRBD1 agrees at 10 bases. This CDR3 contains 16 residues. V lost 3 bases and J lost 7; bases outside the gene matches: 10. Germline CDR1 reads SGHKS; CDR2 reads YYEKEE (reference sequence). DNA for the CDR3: TGTGCCAGCAGCTGGGGGACAGGGGCGAGGGGGAACACCATATATTTT. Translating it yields CASSWGTGARGNTIYF.

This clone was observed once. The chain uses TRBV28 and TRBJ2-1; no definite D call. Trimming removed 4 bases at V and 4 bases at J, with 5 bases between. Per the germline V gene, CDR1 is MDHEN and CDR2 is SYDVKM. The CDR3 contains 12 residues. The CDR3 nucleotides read TGTGCCAGCAGTTCCCTATACAATGAGCAGTTCTTC. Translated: CASSSLYNEQFF. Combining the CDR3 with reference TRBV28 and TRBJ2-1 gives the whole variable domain DVKVTQSSRYLVKRTGEKVFLECVQDMDHENMFWYRQDPGLGLRLIYFSYDVKMKEKGDIPEGYSVSREKKERFSLILESASTNQTSMYLCASSSLYNEQFFGPGTRLTVL.

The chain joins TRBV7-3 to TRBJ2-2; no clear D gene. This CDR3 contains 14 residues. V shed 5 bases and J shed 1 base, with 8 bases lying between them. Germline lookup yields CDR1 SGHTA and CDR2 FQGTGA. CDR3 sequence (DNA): TGTGCCAGCAGCCCAAACATGAACACCGGGGAGCTGTTTTTT. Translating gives CASSPNMNTGELFF.

The CDR3 loop is CASSQGGGRQPTYEQYF. For the CDR3, the DNA is TGTGCCAGCAGCCAGGGAGGGGGGCGCCAACCTACCTACGAGCAGTACTTC. The rearrangement joins TRBV3-1 (or the pseudogene TRBV3-2) to TRBJ2-7; D might be TRBD2 (7 bases). This CDR3 has 17 residues. The V end lost 3 bases, the J end lost 2 bases, and 20 bases lay between the germline ends. Germline CDR1 and CDR2: LGHDT and YNNKEL (reference sequence).

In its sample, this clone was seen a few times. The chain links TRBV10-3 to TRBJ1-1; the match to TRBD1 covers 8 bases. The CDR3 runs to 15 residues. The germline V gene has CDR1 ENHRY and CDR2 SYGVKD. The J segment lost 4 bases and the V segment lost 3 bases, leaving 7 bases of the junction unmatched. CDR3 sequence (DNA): TGTGCCATCAGTGAAAAGGACAGGGAGGGCACTGAAGCTTTCTTT. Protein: CAISEKDREGTEAFF.

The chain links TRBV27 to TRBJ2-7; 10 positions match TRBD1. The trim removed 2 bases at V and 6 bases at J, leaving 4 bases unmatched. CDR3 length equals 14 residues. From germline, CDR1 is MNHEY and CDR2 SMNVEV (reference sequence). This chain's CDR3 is CASSLGTGVGEQYF. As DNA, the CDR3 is TGTGCCAGCAGTTTAGGGACAGGGGTAGGCGAGCAGTACTTC.

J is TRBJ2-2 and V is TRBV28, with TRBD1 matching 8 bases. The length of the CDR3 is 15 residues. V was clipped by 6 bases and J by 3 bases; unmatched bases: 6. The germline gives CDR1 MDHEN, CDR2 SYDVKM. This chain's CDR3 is CASSAGGRDTGELFF. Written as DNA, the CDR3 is TGTGCCAGCAGCGCAGGGGGCCGCGACACCGGGGAGCTGTTTTTT. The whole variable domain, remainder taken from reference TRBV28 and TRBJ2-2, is DVKVTQSSRYLVKRTGEKVFLECVQDMDHENMFWYRQDPGLGLRLIYFSYDVKMKEKGDIPEGYSVSREKKERFSLILESASTNQTSMYLCASSAGGRDTGELFFGEGSRLTVL.

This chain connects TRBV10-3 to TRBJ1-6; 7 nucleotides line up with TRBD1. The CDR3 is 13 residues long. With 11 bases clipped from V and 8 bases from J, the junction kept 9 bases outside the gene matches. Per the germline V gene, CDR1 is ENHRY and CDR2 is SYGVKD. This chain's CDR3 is CAGNRGRDSPLHF. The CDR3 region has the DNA TGTGCCGGGAACAGGGGTAGGGATTCACCCCTCCACTTT.

CDR3 sequence reads: CASSPDLGQGSYGYTF. CDR3 sequence (DNA): TGTGCCAGCAGCCCAGACTTAGGACAGGGGAGCTATGGCTACACCTTC. V is TRBV7-2 and J is TRBJ1-2; 9 nucleotides align to TRBD1. The length of the CDR3 is 16 residues. V shed 5 bases, J shed 4 bases, and the junction held 11 bases outside the gene matches. CDR1 is SGHTA and CDR2 is FQGNSA in the germline V gene. The full variable domain, rest sourced from reference TRBV7-2 and TRBJ1-2, is GAGVSQSPSNKVTEKGKDVELRCDPISGHTALYWYRQSLGQGLEFLIYFQGNSAPDKSGLPSDRFSAERTGGSVSTLTIQRTQQEDSAVYLCASSPDLGQGSYGYTFGSGTRLTVV.

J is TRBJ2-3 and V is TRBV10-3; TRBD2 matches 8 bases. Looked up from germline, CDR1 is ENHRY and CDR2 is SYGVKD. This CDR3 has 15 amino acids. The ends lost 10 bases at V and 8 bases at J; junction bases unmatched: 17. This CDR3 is CATRPLAGTVSTQYF. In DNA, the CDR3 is TGTGCCACCAGACCCCTAGCGGGTACTGTAAGTACGCAGTATTTT.

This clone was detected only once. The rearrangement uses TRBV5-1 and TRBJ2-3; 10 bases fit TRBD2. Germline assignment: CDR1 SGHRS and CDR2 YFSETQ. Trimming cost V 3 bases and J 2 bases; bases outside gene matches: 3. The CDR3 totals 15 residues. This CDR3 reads CASSYLAGATDTQYF. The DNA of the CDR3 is TGCGCCAGCAGCTACCTAGCGGGGGCCACAGATACGCAGTATTTT.

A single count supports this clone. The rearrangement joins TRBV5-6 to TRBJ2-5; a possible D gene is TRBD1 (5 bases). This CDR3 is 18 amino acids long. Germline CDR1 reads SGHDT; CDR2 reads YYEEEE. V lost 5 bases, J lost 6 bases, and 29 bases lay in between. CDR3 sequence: CASSYNRFRDPTAQTQYF. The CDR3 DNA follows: TGTGCCAGCAGTTATAACAGGTTTCGCGATCCTACGGCCCAGACCCAGTACTTC.

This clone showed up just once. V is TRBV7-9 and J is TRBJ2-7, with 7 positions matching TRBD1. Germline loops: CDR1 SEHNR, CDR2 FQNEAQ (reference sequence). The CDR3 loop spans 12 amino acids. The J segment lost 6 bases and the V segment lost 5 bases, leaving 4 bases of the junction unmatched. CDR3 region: CASSPPGGEQYF. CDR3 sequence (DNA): TGTGCCAGCAGCCCTCCAGGGGGCGAGCAGTACTTC.

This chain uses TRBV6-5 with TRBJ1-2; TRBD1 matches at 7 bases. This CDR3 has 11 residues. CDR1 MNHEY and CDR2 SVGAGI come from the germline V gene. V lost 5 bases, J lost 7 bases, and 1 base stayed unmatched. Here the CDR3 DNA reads TGTGCCAGCAGTCGGGACAGTGGCTACACCTTC. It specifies CASSRDSGYTF.

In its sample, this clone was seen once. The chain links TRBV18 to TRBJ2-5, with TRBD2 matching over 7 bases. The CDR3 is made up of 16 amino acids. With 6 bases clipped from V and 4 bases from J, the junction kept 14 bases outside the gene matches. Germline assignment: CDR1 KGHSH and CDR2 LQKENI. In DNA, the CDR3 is TGTGCCAGCTCGGGGCTAGGCGGCGGGGGTGCAGAGACCCAGTACTTC. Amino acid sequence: CASSGLGGGGAETQYF.

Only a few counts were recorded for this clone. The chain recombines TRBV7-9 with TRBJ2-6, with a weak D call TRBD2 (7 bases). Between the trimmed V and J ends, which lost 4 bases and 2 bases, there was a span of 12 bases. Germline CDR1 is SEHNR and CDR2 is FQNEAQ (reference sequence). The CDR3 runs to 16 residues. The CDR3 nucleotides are TGTGCCAGCAGCTCTCAGGGGAGGGCTGGGGCCAACGTCCTGACTTTC. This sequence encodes CASSSQGRAGANVLTF.

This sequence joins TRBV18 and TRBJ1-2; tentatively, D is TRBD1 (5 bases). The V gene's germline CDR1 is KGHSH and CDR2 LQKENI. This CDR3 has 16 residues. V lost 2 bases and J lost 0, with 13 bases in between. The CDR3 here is CASSPGRAGANYGYTF. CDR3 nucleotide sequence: TGTGCCAGCTCACCAGGCAGGGCCGGAGCTAACTATGGCTACACCTTC.

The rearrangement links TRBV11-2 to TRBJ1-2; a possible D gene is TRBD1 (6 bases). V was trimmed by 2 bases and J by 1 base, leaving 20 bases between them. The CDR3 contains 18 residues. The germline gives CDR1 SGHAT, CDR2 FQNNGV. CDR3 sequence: CASSLMRTEGFLNYGYTF. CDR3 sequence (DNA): TGTGCCAGCAGCTTAATGAGGACAGAGGGGTTCCTTAACTATGGCTACACCTTC.

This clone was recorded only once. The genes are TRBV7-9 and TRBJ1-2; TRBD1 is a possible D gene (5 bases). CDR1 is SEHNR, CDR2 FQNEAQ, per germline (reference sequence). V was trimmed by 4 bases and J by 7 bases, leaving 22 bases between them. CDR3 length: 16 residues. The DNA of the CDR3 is TGTGCCAGCAGCTCATCGACAGCCCGGCAAGTGTTTGGCTACACCTTC. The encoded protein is CASSSSTARQVFGYTF.

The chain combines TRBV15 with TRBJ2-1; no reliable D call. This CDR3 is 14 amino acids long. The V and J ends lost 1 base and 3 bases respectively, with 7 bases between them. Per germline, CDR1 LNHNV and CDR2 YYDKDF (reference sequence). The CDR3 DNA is TGTGCCACCAGCAGAGTAGAGGACTACAATGAGCAGTTCTTC. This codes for CATSRVEDYNEQFF.

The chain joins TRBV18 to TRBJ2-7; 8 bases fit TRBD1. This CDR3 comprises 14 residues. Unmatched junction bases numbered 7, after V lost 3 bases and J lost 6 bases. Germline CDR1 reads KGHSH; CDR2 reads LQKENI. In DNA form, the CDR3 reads TGTGCCAGCTCACCGGGACAGGTTGGAGGCGAGCAGTACTTC. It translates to CASSPGQVGGEQYF.

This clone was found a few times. The CDR3 sequence is CASSSPGDSVSPLHF. The CDR3 DNA is TGTGCCAGCAGCTCCCCGGGGGACAGTGTTTCACCCCTCCACTTT. The chain links TRBV7-9 to TRBJ1-6, with TRBD1 matching over 7 bases. V dropped 4 bases and J dropped 9; count of bases not matched to a gene: 9. CDR3 length: 15 residues. Germline loops: CDR1 SEHNR, CDR2 FQNEAQ (reference sequence).

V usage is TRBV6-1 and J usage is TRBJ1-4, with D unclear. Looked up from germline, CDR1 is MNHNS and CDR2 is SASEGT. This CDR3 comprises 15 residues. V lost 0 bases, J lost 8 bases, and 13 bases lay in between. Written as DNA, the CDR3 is TGTGCCAGCAGTGAAGCGCGAGGGCGTCGAGAAAAACTGTTTTTT. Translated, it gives CASSEARGRREKLFF.

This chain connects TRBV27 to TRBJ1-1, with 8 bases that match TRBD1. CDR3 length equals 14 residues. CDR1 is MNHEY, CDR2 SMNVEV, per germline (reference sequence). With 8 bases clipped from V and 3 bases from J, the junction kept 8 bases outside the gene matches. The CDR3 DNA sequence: TGTGCCAGCCACCCAGGGGGCAGGGACACTGAAGCTTTCTTT. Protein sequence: CASHPGGRDTEAFF.

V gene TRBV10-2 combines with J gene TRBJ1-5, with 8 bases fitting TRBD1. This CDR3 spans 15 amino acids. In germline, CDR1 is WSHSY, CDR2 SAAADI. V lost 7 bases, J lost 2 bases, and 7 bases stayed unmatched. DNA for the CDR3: TGCGCCAGCACCGTAGGGACAGGAGGCAATCAGCCCCAGCATTTT. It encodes CASTVGTGGNQPQHF.

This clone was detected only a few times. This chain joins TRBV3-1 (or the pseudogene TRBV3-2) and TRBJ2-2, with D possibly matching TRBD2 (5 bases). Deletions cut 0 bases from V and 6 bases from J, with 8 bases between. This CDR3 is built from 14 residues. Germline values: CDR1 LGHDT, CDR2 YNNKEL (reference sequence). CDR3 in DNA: TGTGCCAGCAGCCAAGAAGGAGGATCCGGGGAGCTGTTTTTT. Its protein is CASSQEGGSGELFF.